This T cell receptor (beta chain) was identified during a study of blood T cell repertoires in COVID-19. Study-wide context: Two negative PCRs, clearance, or symptom resolution were required of recovered Cohort 3 donors.

The germline V and J ends were trimmed by 2 bases and 2 bases, with 9 bases remaining between them. Per germline, CDR1 KGHSH and CDR2 LQKENI. The CDR3 totals 14 residues. This study enrolled people aged 18 to 89 from around 26 US geographic areas. Data came from immunoSEQ multiplex PCR; TCRdb stores just in-frame clones and leaves some out. The data hold roughly 200,000 clones, with roughly nine tenths observed a single time. Sequenced sample: PBMCs or T cells enriched from blood (not recorded which). The receptor was derived from a woman between 45 and 60 years old in a cohort exposed to, infected with or recovered from COVID-19 (not recorded which). The chain joins TRBV18 to TRBJ1-1; no clear D gene. Written as DNA, the CDR3 is TGTGCCAGCTCACCAAACAGCTACAACACTGAAGCTTTCTTT. It translates to CASSPNSYNTEAFF.